The rows below give T cell receptor beta chains drawn from one sample of a study of T-cell reconstitution after alpha-beta-depleted transplantation in children. TCRdb passed the PCR reads through MiXCR, listing each CDR3 protein once. The data contain hundreds of thousands of distinct CDR3 sequences, 10% to 15% of them singletons. The sequences come from PBMCs, collected from the stem cell graft. The receptor set was obtained from a human donor who donated a stem cell graft to a child with Fanconi anemia. Each CDR3 is given with its conserved first and last residue. The D gene is left open where the match is weak. Clone size appears in some rows only: once, few, many, or a class for an expanded clone.

J: TRBJ1-1
V: TRBV5-1
size: few
D: TRBD1
CDR3: CASSLAPGQRAFF
DNA: TGCGCCAGCAGCTTGGCCCCGGGACAGAGGGCTTTCTTT

J: TRBJ2-1
V: TRBV12-3/TRBV12-4
size: many
D: TRBD1
CDR3: CASSLGPGRGHNEQFF
DNA: TGTGCCAGCAGTTTGGGCCCGGGAAGGGGGCACAATGAGCAGTTCTTC

J: TRBJ1-4
V: TRBV4-3
size: few
D: NA
CDR3: CASSQVPQSHEKLFF
DNA: TGCGCCAGCAGCCAAGTCCCACAATCCCATGAAAAACTGTTTTTT

J: TRBJ2-2
V: TRBV6-2/TRBV6-3
size: NA
D: TRBD2
CDR3: CASSYGVAGSTGELFF
DNA: TGTGCCAGCAGTTACGGGGTAGCGGGAAGCACCGGGGAGCTGTTTTTT

J: TRBJ2-1
V: TRBV12-3/TRBV12-4
size: NA
D: TRBD2
CDR3: CASSVAGFNEQFF
DNA: TGTGCCAGCAGTGTAGCGGGGTTCAATGAGCAGTTCTTC

J: TRBJ2-1
V: TRBV5-1
size: few
D: TRBD2
CDR3: CASSFQAGGQFNEQFF
DNA: TGCGCCAGCAGCTTTCAAGCGGGGGGGCAATTCAATGAGCAGTTCTTC

J: TRBJ2-1
V: TRBV20-1
size: few
D: NA
CDR3: CSAPPDRYYNEQFF
DNA: TGCAGTGCCCCCCCCGACAGATATTACAATGAGCAGTTCTTC

J: TRBJ2-1
V: TRBV5-1
size: few
D: TRBD1
CDR3: CASSVQGADNEQFF
DNA: TGCGCCAGCAGCGTGCAGGGGGCGGACAATGAGCAGTTCTTC

J: TRBJ2-1
V: TRBV20-1
size: few
D: TRBD2
CDR3: CSASRAGLDHNEQFF
DNA: TGCAGTGCTAGTCGGGCAGGACTAGATCACAATGAGCAGTTCTTC

J: TRBJ2-5
V: TRBV7-7
size: few
D: NA
CDR3: CASSLRDSGTAETQYF
DNA: TGTGCCAGCAGCCTAAGGGACAGCGGGACGGCGGAGACCCAGTACTTC

J: TRBJ2-2
V: TRBV27
size: few
D: NA
CDR3: CASSHSLANTGELFF
DNA: TGTGCCAGCAGCCACTCACTCGCGAACACCGGGGAGCTGTTTTTT

J: TRBJ1-5
V: TRBV6-2/TRBV6-3
size: NA
D: TRBD1
CDR3: CASSRDRVWSQPQHF
DNA: TGTGCCAGCAGCCGGGACAGGGTTTGGAGTCAGCCCCAGCATTTT

J: TRBJ1-2
V: TRBV9
size: many
D: NA
CDR3: CASSVEATARYGYTF
DNA: TGTGCCAGCAGCGTAGAGGCCACAGCCCGCTATGGCTACACCTTC

J: TRBJ2-6
V: TRBV29-1
size: medium-sized
D: NA
CDR3: CSVARDTDSGANVLTF
DNA: TGCAGCGTCGCCAGGGACACTGACTCTGGGGCCAACGTCCTGACTTTC

J: TRBJ1-1
V: TRBV6-2/TRBV6-3
size: NA
D: NA
CDR3: CASSHQGVRAFF
DNA: TGTGCCAGCAGTCACCAAGGGGTAAGAGCTTTCTTT

J: TRBJ2-7
V: TRBV4-2
size: NA
D: NA
CDR3: CASSRENTYEQYF
DNA: TGTGCCAGCAGCAGGGAAAATACCTACGAGCAGTACTTC

J: TRBJ1-6
V: TRBV5-4
size: many
D: TRBD1
CDR3: CASSTGQGLNSPLHF
DNA: TGTGCCAGCAGTACCGGACAGGGACTTAATTCACCCCTCCACTTT

J: TRBJ1-1
V: TRBV11-1
size: NA
D: NA
CDR3: CASTGGSNTEAFF
DNA: TGTGCCAGCACGGGGGGTTCGAACACTGAAGCTTTCTTT

J: TRBJ1-4
V: TRBV20-1
size: many
D: TRBD1
CDR3: CSARDPTGDGEKLFF
DNA: TGCAGTGCTAGGGACCCGACAGGGGACGGGGAAAAACTGTTTTTT

J: TRBJ1-3
V: TRBV5-1
size: NA
D: NA
CDR3: CASSLALGPNSGNTIYF
DNA: TGCGCCAGCAGCTTGGCCTTAGGTCCCAACTCTGGAAACACCATATATTTT

J: TRBJ2-6
V: TRBV29-1
size: NA
D: NA
CDR3: CSVSRSSGANVLTF
DNA: TGCAGCGTTAGCCGTAGCTCTGGGGCCAACGTCCTGACTTTC

J: TRBJ2-4
V: TRBV20-1
size: few
D: NA
CDR3: CSAPHKGIIAKNIQYF
DNA: TGCAGTGCTCCACATAAGGGGATAATAGCCAAAAACATTCAGTACTTC

J: TRBJ2-2
V: TRBV27
size: many
D: NA
CDR3: CASRPYGNTGELFF
DNA: TGTGCCAGCCGTCCCTACGGGAACACCGGGGAGCTGTTTTTT

J: TRBJ2-4
V: TRBV30
size: few
D: NA
CDR3: CACTGRAKNIQYF
DNA: TGTGCCTGCACAGGGAGAGCCAAAAACATTCAGTACTTC

J: TRBJ1-4
V: TRBV5-1
size: NA
D: NA
CDR3: CASILNSPNEKLFF
DNA: TGCGCCAGCATCTTGAACAGCCCTAATGAAAAACTGTTTTTT

J: TRBJ1-1
V: TRBV7-3
size: NA
D: NA
CDR3: CASSLYHRNTEAFF
DNA: TGTGCCAGCAGCTTATATCACAGGAACACTGAAGCTTTCTTT

J: TRBJ2-1
V: TRBV12-3/TRBV12-4
size: many
D: NA
CDR3: CASSRLMGHEQFF
DNA: TGTGCCAGCAGTCGACTCATGGGCCATGAGCAGTTCTTC

J: TRBJ1-6
V: TRBV5-1
size: NA
D: NA
CDR3: CASSLTADSPLHF
DNA: TGCGCCAGCAGCTTGACAGCCGATTCACCCCTCCACTTT

J: TRBJ2-3
V: TRBV11-2
size: NA
D: TRBD1
CDR3: CASSQGTGTTDTQYF
DNA: TGTGCCAGCAGCCAAGGGACAGGGACCACAGATACGCAGTATTTT

J: TRBJ1-6
V: TRBV6-2/TRBV6-3
size: NA
D: TRBD1
CDR3: CASRDRDRGYNSPLHF
DNA: TGTGCCAGCAGAGACCGGGACAGAGGCTATAATTCACCCCTCCACTTT

J: TRBJ1-5
V: TRBV10-3
size: NA
D: TRBD1
CDR3: CAISPGQNSNQPQHF
DNA: TGTGCCATCAGTCCGGGACAGAATAGCAATCAGCCCCAGCATTTT

J: TRBJ1-6
V: TRBV6-1
size: few
D: NA
CDR3: CASSVAAFNSPLHF
DNA: TGTGCCAGCAGCGTGGCAGCTTTTAATTCACCCCTCCACTTT

J: TRBJ2-7
V: TRBV20-1
size: NA
D: NA
CDR3: CSAKGLGAYEQYF
DNA: TGCAGTGCGAAGGGGTTAGGGGCCTACGAGCAGTACTTC

J: TRBJ1-6
V: TRBV2
size: few
D: NA
CDR3: CASSERPGLDSPLHF
DNA: TGTGCCAGCAGTGAACGCCCGGGTTTGGATTCACCCCTCCACTTT

J: TRBJ1-3
V: TRBV5-1
size: NA
D: NA
CDR3: CASSLDSRSGNTIYF
DNA: TGCGCCAGCAGCTTGGACAGCCGCTCTGGAAACACCATATATTTT

J: TRBJ1-5
V: TRBV24-1
size: NA
D: NA
CDR3: CATSSPNPEPQHF
DNA: TGTGCCACCAGTTCTCCAAATCCGGAGCCCCAGCATTTT

J: TRBJ2-3
V: TRBV2
size: few
D: NA
CDR3: CASRIRDPSTDTQYF
DNA: TGTGCCAGCAGAATCCGGGACCCAAGCACAGATACGCAGTATTTT

J: TRBJ2-7
V: TRBV6-1
size: few
D: NA
CDR3: CASSEAPLDYASAKQYF
DNA: TGTGCCAGCAGTGAAGCTCCACTAGATTATGCCTCTGCGAAGCAGTACTTC

J: TRBJ1-1
V: TRBV5-1
size: many
D: NA
CDR3: CASNSNTEAFF
DNA: TGCGCCAGCAACTCGAACACTGAAGCTTTCTTT

J: TRBJ1-4
V: TRBV19
size: few
D: NA
CDR3: CASSNGGVTNEKLFF
DNA: TGTGCCAGTAGTAACGGAGGAGTCACTAATGAAAAACTGTTTTTT

J: TRBJ2-2
V: TRBV2
size: many
D: TRBD2
CDR3: CASTGTSGYTGELFF
DNA: TGTGCCAGCACCGGGACTAGCGGGTACACCGGGGAGCTGTTTTTT

J: TRBJ2-1
V: TRBV7-2
size: NA
D: TRBD2
CDR3: CASTYSGGNEQFF
DNA: TGTGCCAGCACATATAGCGGGGGTAATGAGCAGTTCTTC

J: TRBJ2-2
V: TRBV29-1
size: few
D: NA
CDR3: CSVEREDTGELFF
DNA: TGCAGCGTTGAACGGGAAGACACCGGGGAGCTGTTTTTT

J: TRBJ2-3
V: TRBV2
size: few
D: NA
CDR3: CASRGLVGDTQYF
DNA: TGTGCCAGCAGAGGTCTAGTTGGGGATACGCAGTATTTT

J: TRBJ1-1
V: TRBV20-1
size: many
D: TRBD1
CDR3: CSADKGQGGEAFF
DNA: TGCAGTGCAGATAAGGGACAGGGGGGTGAAGCTTTCTTT

J: TRBJ1-5
V: TRBV29-1
size: NA
D: NA
CDR3: CSVGEGAGNQPQHF
DNA: TGCAGCGTTGGGGAGGGCGCAGGGAATCAGCCCCAGCATTTT

J: TRBJ2-5
V: TRBV15
size: few
D: NA
CDR3: CATSRAGGAETQYF
DNA: TGTGCCACCAGCAGAGCTGGGGGGGCAGAGACCCAGTACTTC

J: TRBJ1-1
V: TRBV20-1
size: NA
D: NA
CDR3: CSATRAANTEAFF
DNA: TGCAGTGCTACAAGGGCGGCGAACACTGAAGCTTTCTTT

J: TRBJ2-3
V: TRBV6-2/TRBV6-3
size: few
D: TRBD2
CDR3: CASSYVGGGPDTQYF
DNA: TGTGCCAGCAGTTACGTCGGCGGGGGGCCAGATACGCAGTATTTT

J: TRBJ2-3
V: TRBV11-2
size: NA
D: TRBD2
CDR3: CASSLVLLAGGGPDTQYF
DNA: TGTGCCAGCAGCTTAGTCCTCCTAGCGGGAGGTGGGCCAGATACGCAGTATTTT

J: TRBJ1-5
V: TRBV6-2/TRBV6-3
size: NA
D: NA
CDR3: CASSYPSGAGGEPQHF
DNA: TGTGCCAGCAGTTACCCCTCAGGGGCAGGAGGGGAGCCCCAGCATTTT

J: TRBJ1-2
V: TRBV28
size: many
D: TRBD1
CDR3: CASSLLDRAAGYTF
DNA: TGTGCCAGCAGCCTCCTGGACAGGGCAGCTGGCTACACCTTC

J: TRBJ1-3
V: TRBV5-1
size: NA
D: NA
CDR3: CASSLAGRGNTIYF
DNA: TGCGCCAGCAGCTTAGCGGGCCGAGGAAACACCATATATTTT